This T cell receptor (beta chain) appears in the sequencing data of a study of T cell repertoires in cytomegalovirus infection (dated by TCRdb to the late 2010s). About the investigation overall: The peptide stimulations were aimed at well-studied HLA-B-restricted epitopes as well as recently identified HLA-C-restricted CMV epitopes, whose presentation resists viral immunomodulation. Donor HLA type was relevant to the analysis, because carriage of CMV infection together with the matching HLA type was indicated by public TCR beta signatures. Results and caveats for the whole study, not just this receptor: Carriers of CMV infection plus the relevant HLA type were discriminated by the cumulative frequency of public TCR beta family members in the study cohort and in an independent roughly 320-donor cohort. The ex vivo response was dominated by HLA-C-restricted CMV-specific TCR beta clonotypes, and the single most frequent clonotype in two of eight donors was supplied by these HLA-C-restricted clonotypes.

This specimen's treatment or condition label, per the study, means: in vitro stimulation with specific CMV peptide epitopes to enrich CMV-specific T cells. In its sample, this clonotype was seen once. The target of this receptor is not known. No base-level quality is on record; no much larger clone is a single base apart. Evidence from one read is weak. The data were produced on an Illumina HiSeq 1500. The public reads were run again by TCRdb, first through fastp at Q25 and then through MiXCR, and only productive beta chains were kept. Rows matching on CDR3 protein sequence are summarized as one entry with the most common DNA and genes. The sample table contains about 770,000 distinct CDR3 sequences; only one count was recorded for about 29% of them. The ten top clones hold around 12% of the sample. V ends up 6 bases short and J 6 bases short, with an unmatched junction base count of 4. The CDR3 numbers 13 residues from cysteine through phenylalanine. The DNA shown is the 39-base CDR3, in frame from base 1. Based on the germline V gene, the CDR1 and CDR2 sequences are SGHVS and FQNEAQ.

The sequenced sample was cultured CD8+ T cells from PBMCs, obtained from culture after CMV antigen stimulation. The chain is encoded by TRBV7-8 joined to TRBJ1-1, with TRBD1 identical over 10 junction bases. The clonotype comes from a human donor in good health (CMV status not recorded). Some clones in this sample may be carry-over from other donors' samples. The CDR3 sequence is CASRGQGIPEAFF. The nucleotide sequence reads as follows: TGTGCCAGCAGGGGACAGGGGATTCCTGAAGCTTTCTTT.